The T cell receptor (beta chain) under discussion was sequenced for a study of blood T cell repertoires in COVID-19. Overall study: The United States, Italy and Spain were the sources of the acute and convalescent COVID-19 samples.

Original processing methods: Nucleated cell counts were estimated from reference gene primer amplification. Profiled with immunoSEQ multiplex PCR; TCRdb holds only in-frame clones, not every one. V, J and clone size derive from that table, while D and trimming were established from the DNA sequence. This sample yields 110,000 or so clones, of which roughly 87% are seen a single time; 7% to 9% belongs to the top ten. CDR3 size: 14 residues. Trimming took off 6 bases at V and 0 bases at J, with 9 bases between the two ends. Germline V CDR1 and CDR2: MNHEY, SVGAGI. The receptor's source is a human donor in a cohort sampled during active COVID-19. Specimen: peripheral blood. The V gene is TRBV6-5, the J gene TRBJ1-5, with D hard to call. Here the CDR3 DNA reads TGTGCCAGCAGCCTCGTAGATAGCAATCAGCCCCAGCATTTT. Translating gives CASSLVDSNQPQHF.